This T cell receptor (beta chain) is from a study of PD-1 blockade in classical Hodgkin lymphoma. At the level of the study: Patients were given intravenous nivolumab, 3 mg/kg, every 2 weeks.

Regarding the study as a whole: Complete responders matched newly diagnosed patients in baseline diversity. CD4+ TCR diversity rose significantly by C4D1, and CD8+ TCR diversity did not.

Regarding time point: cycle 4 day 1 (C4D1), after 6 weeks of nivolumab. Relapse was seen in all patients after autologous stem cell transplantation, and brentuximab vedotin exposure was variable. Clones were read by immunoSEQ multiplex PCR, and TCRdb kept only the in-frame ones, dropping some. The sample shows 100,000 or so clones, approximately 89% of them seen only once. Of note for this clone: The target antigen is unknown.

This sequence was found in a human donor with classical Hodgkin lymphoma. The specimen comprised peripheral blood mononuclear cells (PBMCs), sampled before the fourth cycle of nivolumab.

The chain's CDR3 is CATSRDWGLADTQYF. The CDR3 coding sequence is TGTGCCACCAGCAGAGATTGGGGGCTAGCAGATACGCAGTATTTT. V usage is TRBV15 and J usage is TRBJ2-3, with a possible D match to TRBD1 (6 bases). Per germline, CDR1 LNHNV and CDR2 YYDKDF (reference sequence). The CDR3 consists of 15 residues. The germline V and J ends were trimmed by 0 bases and 4 bases, with 11 bases remaining between them.